This entry is about one TCR beta chain. The antigen is undetermined. CDR3 size: 15 residues. Per the germline V gene, CDR1 is DFQATT and CDR2 is SNEGSKA (reference sequence). The ends lost 4 bases at V and 8 bases at J; junction bases unmatched: 8. This entry belongs to a study of blood T cells in healthy people across ages. Study-wide points: Aged donors had fewer naive CD4+ cells and lower diversity than long-lived donors. Samples with more naive T cells showed higher observed beta diversity.

PBMCs were isolated at a quantity of at least 7 million per sample. A second PCR of 7 to 11 cycles used a sample-barcoded 5' primer and a J-beta primer mix. A single record per CDR3 protein comes from TCRdb applying MiXCR to the 5' RACE reads. The repertoire holds 1.5 million to 2 million distinct CDR3 sequences, 39% seen once, with approximately 22% in the top ten. The sequence was obtained from a human donor in good health. This chain connects TRBV20-1 to TRBJ2-3; 14 bases agree with TRBD2. Sample: blood. CDR3: CSAKLGTSGGGTQYF. CDR3 bases: TGCAGTGCTAAACTCGGGACTAGCGGGGGCGGTACGCAGTATTTT.